This paragraph reports one T cell receptor (beta chain). Its antigen is unidentified. The entry originates in a study of T cell responses to AZD1222 COVID-19 vaccine. Study-level points and caveats: Only after the peak T cell response were repertoires sampled. Two AZD1222 doses significantly raised spike-specific TCR breadth and depth over controls. Females made up more of the donors, who were largely white British, and clonal diversity may have come out too low.

TCRdb's table, derived via immunoSEQ multiplex PCR, lists solely in-frame clones and lacks some. The sample consists of 140,000 or so clones, nearly 90% of them appearing once. Germline V lookup: CDR1 LGHNA, CDR2 YSLEER. Deletions cut 0 bases from V and 3 bases from J, with 15 bases between. CDR3 size: 16 residues. This sample comprised peripheral blood, obtained 28 days after the second dose of the MenACWY control vaccine. The clonotype originates from an adult who received the MenACWY meningococcal vaccine as a control. The V call is TRBV4-3, the J call TRBJ2-7; D could derive from TRBD1 or TRBD2 (5 bases each). The CDR3 region has the DNA TGCGCCAGCAGCCAAGATAGAGGGGCGAGTGGCTACGAGCAGTACTTC. Translated, it gives CASSQDRGASGYEQYF.